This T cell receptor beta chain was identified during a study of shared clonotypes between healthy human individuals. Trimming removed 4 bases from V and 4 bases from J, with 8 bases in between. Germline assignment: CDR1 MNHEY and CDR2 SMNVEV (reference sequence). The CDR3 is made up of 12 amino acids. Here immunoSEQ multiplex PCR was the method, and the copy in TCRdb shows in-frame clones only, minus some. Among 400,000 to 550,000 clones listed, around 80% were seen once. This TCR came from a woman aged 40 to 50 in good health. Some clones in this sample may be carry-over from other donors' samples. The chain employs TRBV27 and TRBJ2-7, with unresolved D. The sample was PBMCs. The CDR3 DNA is TGTGCCAGCAGTTCCCCACCTTACGAGCAGTACTTC. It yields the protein CASSSPPYEQYF.